This T cell receptor (beta chain) derives from a study of blood T cells in healthy people across ages. A word on this clonotype: At one of its ends the junction is not consistent with the germline gene, which may arise from a read error.

Using a J-beta primer mix together with a sample-barcoded 5' primer, a second PCR was run for roughly 7 to 11 cycles. From the 5' RACE reads, TCRdb called clonotypes with MiXCR, one entry per CDR3 protein. The sample holds some 930,000 distinct CDR3 sequences, around 29% seen once. Per the germline V gene, CDR1 is KGHDR and CDR2 is SFDVKD. The CDR3 spans 14 residues. The sample was also reused in another study, on T cells of mothers and their children. Per that study: Over 8 million TCR beta CDR3 reads were obtained from each mother, and several million from each child. Slightly higher, non-significant overlap characterized related mother-child pairs relative to unrelated pairs.

V gene TRBV24-1 combines with J gene TRBJ2-3; 7 bases are shared with TRBD2. Material for sequencing was blood. The TCR comes from a woman aged 40-49 years in good health. The CDR3 protein is CTTSGTGSTDTQYF. In nucleotides, the CDR3 is TGTACCACCAGCGGGACCGGGTCAACAGATACGCAGTATTTT.